This T cell receptor beta chain was sequenced during a study of blood T cell repertoires in COVID-19. This clone was seen a single time. This table comes from immunoSEQ multiplex PCR, and its TCRdb copy is limited to in-frame clones, with some not included. The data hold 200,000 to 250,000 clones, with 82% observed a single time. The CDR3 has 18 residues. Trimming removed 0 bases from V and 0 bases from J; junction bases left unmatched: 9. Per germline, CDR1 LGHNA and CDR2 YNFKEQ. The specimen sequenced was PBMCs or T cells enriched from blood (not recorded which). This receptor was taken from a woman aged 55-70 years who had recovered from COVID-19. The chain joins TRBV4-2 to TRBJ2-3, with 7 bases aligning to TRBD1. The CDR3 coding sequence is TGTGCCAGCAGCCAAGATAGGGGGCGGTACCCTAGCACAGATACGCAGTATTTT. Its protein is CASSQDRGRYPSTDTQYF.